The sequence of this T cell receptor beta chain was determined in a study of beta chain features in type 1 diabetes. Study summary: Age, gender and cell yields were similar between patients and healthy donors. Study observations and caveats: Type 1 diabetes patients had TCRB CDR3s that were shorter (moderately but significantly so) in all four CD4+ subsets.

J lost 9 bases, V lost 6 bases, and 6 bases had no gene match. Germline CDR1 reads LNHDA; CDR2 reads SQIVND (reference sequence). The CDR3 length is 13 residues. In regard to this clone: Its antigen is unidentified.

The sequenced template was cDNA made from the entire isolated RNA. Sequenced by immunoSEQ multiplex PCR; TCRdb stores in-frame clones only, minus some. The table has roughly 150,000 clones, around 9.7% seen once. This chain joins TRBV19 and TRBJ2-7, with 12 bases fitting TRBD1. This TCR came from a woman aged 25 to 39 with type 1 diabetes. The material sequenced was central memory CD4+ T cells from blood. This CDR3 is CASRGTGGAGQYF. CDR3 coding DNA: TGTGCCAGTAGAGGGACAGGGGGCGCCGGGCAGTACTTC.